This T cell receptor beta chain is drawn from a study of OX40 agonist ivuxolimab in advanced cancers. Findings and limits, study-wide: The study found that CD8+ T cells averaged more expanded clones than CD4+.

Sequencing used immunoSEQ multiplex PCR; TCRdb keeps in-frame clones, though not all of them. Of around 65,000 clones in the sample, approximately 89% were seen once. Per germline, CDR1 MGHRA and CDR2 YSYEKL. The CDR3 contains 18 residues. Trimming pared 1 base from V and 0 bases from J, leaving 16 bases between. On this clone: No antigen is known for it.

The chain is built from TRBV4-1 and TRBJ1-3, with D possibly matching TRBD1 (5 bases). Sequencing was performed on CD4+ or CD8+ T cells sorted from blood, taken in a trial of the OX40 agonist ivuxolimab. This clonotype was obtained from an adult with an advanced solid tumor such as melanoma, head and neck, liver or kidney cancer. The CDR3 loop reads CASSQAGTEGLSGNTIYF. DNA for the CDR3: TGCGCCAGCAGCCAAGCTGGGACGGAGGGTCTCTCTGGAAACACCATATATTTT.